The next 28 T cell receptor beta chains were all read from a single sample in a study of blood T cell repertoires in COVID-19. Profiled with immunoSEQ multiplex PCR; TCRdb holds only in-frame clones, not every one. The table lists 500,000 or so clones, approximately 86% of them singletons. The sequenced sample consisted of PBMCs or T cells enriched from blood (not recorded which). These receptors originate from a woman under 30 who had recovered from COVID-19.

The J gene is TRBJ1-1, the V gene TRBV7-2; D might be TRBD1 (6 bases). The CDR3 loop spans 14 amino acids. CDR1 and CDR2 from the germline V gene are SGHTA and FQGNSA. Trimming left V 5 bases short and J 2 bases short, with 12 bases between. The CDR3 region is CASSRGQFNTEAFF. The CDR3 DNA reads TGTGCCAGCAGCCGTGGACAGTTTAACACTGAAGCTTTCTTT.

This clone was found once. The J gene is TRBJ2-7, the V gene TRBV3-1 (or the pseudogene TRBV3-2); perhaps TRBD1 as D (6 bases). The CDR3 is made up of 13 amino acids. Germline V gives CDR1 LGHDT, CDR2 YNNKEL (reference sequence). Trimming cost V 5 bases and J 6 bases, with 14 bases left between them. The CDR3 nucleotides are TGTGCCAGCAGCTCCCGGACAGTCCGCGAGCAGTACTTC. Its protein product is CASSSRTVREQYF.

This sequence joins TRBV6-6 and TRBJ2-1; maybe TRBD1 (6 bases). Trimming shortened V by 8 bases and J by 10 bases, and 15 bases separated the two germline ends. The germline CDR1 and CDR2 sequences are MNHNY and SVGAGI (reference sequence). There are 12 residues in the CDR3. The CDR3 bases are TGTGCCAGCGGCCCTCTAGGGGGAGAGCAGTTCTTC. This codes for CASGPLGGEQFF.

This clone was counted between two and nine times. This chain joins TRBV2 and TRBJ2-4; tentatively, D is TRBD1 (5 bases). CDR1 and CDR2 from the germline V gene are SNHLY and FYNNEI. The CDR3 runs 14 residues. V lost 4 bases and J lost 1, with 8 bases in between. The CDR3 nucleotides are TGTGCCAGCAGTGGATCAGGGGCCAAAAACATTCAGTACTTC. It codes for CASSGSGAKNIQYF.

The chain employs TRBV2 and TRBJ1-1; unclear D gene. This CDR3 contains 13 residues. Germline-derived CDR1 and CDR2 are SNHLY and FYNNEI. Trimming pared 6 bases from V and 0 bases from J, leaving 8 bases between. CDR3 loop: CASSLDMNTEAFF. In DNA, the CDR3 is TGTGCCAGCAGCCTTGACATGAACACTGAAGCTTTCTTT.

V and J are TRBV3-1 (or the pseudogene TRBV3-2) and TRBJ1-3, with a tentative D call TRBD1 (6 bases). This CDR3 is built from 15 residues. The germline CDR1 and CDR2 sequences are LGHDT and YNNKEL (reference sequence). The V end lost 4 bases, the J end lost 4 bases, and 14 bases lay between the germline ends. Written as DNA, the CDR3 is TGTGCCAGCAGCCGCTCGGGGGGCGGGGGAAACACCATATATTTT. Encoded protein: CASSRSGGGGNTIYF.

The V call is TRBV2, the J call TRBJ2-5; tentatively, D is TRBD1 (6 bases). The length of the CDR3 is 17 residues. V shed 3 bases and J shed 1 base, with 18 bases lying between them. Germline values: CDR1 SNHLY, CDR2 FYNNEI. In DNA form, the CDR3 reads TGTGCCAGCAGTGATGGGTTTTGGACAGACCCCCAAGAGACCCAGTACTTC. Encoded protein: CASSDGFWTDPQETQYF.

The chain is built from TRBV6-5 and TRBJ1-1; possibly TRBD1 for D (5 bases). This CDR3 has 14 residues. V was trimmed by 6 bases and J by 2 bases, leaving 13 bases between them. CDR1 is MNHEY, CDR2 SVGAGI, per germline. The CDR3 sequence is CASSREGANTEAFF. The CDR3, as DNA: TGTGCCAGCAGCCGAGAAGGGGCAAACACTGAAGCTTTCTTT.

This clone showed up just once. This rearrangement joins TRBV27 to TRBJ2-3, with 9 bases aligning to TRBD2. The CDR3 loop spans 13 amino acids. Germline V lookup: CDR1 MNHEY, CDR2 SMNVEV (reference sequence). The V gene end was trimmed by 9 bases and the J gene end by 5 bases; junction bases not matched to a gene: 6. In DNA form, the CDR3 reads TGTGCCAGTCTGACTAGCGGAGTAGATACGCAGTATTTT. As protein: CASLTSGVDTQYF.

J is TRBJ2-7 and V is TRBV6-5; D is uncertain. CDR1 is MNHEY and CDR2 is SVGAGI in the germline V gene. This CDR3 is built from 13 residues. V was cut by 9 bases and J by 0 bases, with 12 bases left in between. In nucleotides, the CDR3 is TGTGCCAGTAGATTTGCTCCCTCCTACGAGCAGTACTTC. Protein: CASRFAPSYEQYF.

V and J are TRBV5-4 and TRBJ1-4; D not resolved. CDR3 length: 15 amino acids. Germline-derived CDR1 and CDR2 are SGHNT and YYREEE (reference sequence). Trimming left V 4 bases short and J 0 bases short, with 10 bases between. The CDR3 DNA reads TGTGCCAGCAGCCCCTCGGCGGCAACTAATGAAAAACTGTTTTTT. The encoded protein is CASSPSAATNEKLFF.

The table lists this clone with many counts. The genes are TRBV27 and TRBJ2-5; D is ambiguous. CDR3 length equals 15 residues. Germline values: CDR1 MNHEY, CDR2 SMNVEV (reference sequence). Trimming removed 6 bases at V and 3 bases at J, with 17 bases between. The CDR3 DNA is TGTGCCAGCAGCCGAACGCCGGAAGACAAAGAGACCCAGTACTTC. Residues: CASSRTPEDKETQYF.

The chain recombines TRBV7-8 with TRBJ2-2, with 10 bases aligning to TRBD2. The V and J ends lost 3 bases and 4 bases, in that order; junction bases with no gene match: 8. This CDR3 spans 17 amino acids. The germline gives CDR1 SGHVS, CDR2 FQNEAQ. The CDR3, as DNA: TGTGCCAGCAGCTTTAGTGCTAGCGGGGGTACCACCGGGGAGCTGTTTTTT. This codes for CASSFSASGGTTGELFF.

The chain employs TRBV4-1 and TRBJ2-3, with D unresolved. The ends were cut back, 0 bases at V and 2 bases at J, with 15 bases in the middle. This CDR3 is built from 17 residues. Germline loops: CDR1 MGHRA, CDR2 YSYEKL. The CDR3 DNA reads TGCGCCAGCAGCCAAGAACCCCGGTCCCTTTACACAGATACGCAGTATTTT. Protein: CASSQEPRSLYTDTQYF.

This clone occurred once. The chain carries TRBV7-8 and TRBJ1-1; D gene uncertain. The CDR3 has 14 amino acids. V was clipped by 1 base and J by 1 base, with 7 bases between them. Looked up from germline, CDR1 is SGHVS and CDR2 is FQNEAQ. For the CDR3, the DNA is TGTGCCAGCAGCTTAGTAGTCGGGAACACTGAAGCTTTCTTT. Protein sequence: CASSLVVGNTEAFF.

CDR3 region: CASSLGISGGDEQYF. For the CDR3, the DNA is TGCGCCAGCAGCTTGGGAATTAGCGGGGGGGACGAGCAGTACTTC. The chain couples TRBV5-1 to TRBJ2-7; 11 positions agree with TRBD2. Trimming at V came to 0 bases and at J to 5 bases, leaving 4 bases not matched to a gene. This CDR3 has 15 amino acids. The germline CDR1 and CDR2 sequences are SGHRS and YFSETQ.

V and J are TRBV5-4 and TRBJ1-3, with 9 bases aligning to TRBD1. The V gene's germline CDR1 is SGHNT and CDR2 YYREEE (reference sequence). V dropped 4 bases and J dropped 1; count of bases not matched to a gene: 9. CDR3 length: 17 amino acids. As DNA, the CDR3 is TGTGCCAGCAGCACATTTACAGGGGGCATTTCTGGAAACACCATATATTTT. Translating it yields CASSTFTGGISGNTIYF.

The V gene is TRBV2, the J gene TRBJ2-1; D uncertain. Germline CDR1 reads SNHLY; CDR2 reads FYNNEI. With 6 bases removed from V and 10 bases from J, the gap between germline ends came to 10 bases. The CDR3 is made up of 11 amino acids. CDR3 DNA: TGTGCCAGCAGGGAGAACGTCGAGCAGTTCTTC. It codes for CASRENVEQFF.

This clone was seen a few times. This chain joins TRBV6-5 and TRBJ1-4, with TRBD1 matching 8 bases. Germline trimming cut 11 bases from V and 5 bases from J; bases unmatched to any gene: 10. Looked up from germline, CDR1 is MNHEY and CDR2 is SVGAGI. CDR3 length: 14 amino acids. The CDR3 region has the DNA TGTGCCTCTCAAATGGACAGGGAAAATGAAAAACTGTTTTTT. Translation: CASQMDRENEKLFF.

The chain carries TRBV11-2 and TRBJ1-1, with D uncertain. Trimming stripped 3 bases from V and 7 bases from J, with 12 bases between. This CDR3 region has 13 residues. Germline V gives CDR1 SGHAT, CDR2 FQNNGV. The CDR3 spells CASSLVSGYEAFF. CDR3 nucleotide sequence: TGTGCCAGCAGCTTGGTGTCGGGTTATGAAGCTTTCTTT.

This rearrangement joins TRBV5-6 to TRBJ1-5; 7 bases agree with TRBD1. Germline loops: CDR1 SGHDT, CDR2 YYEEEE. V lost 1 base and J lost 6; bases outside the gene matches: 7. This CDR3 spans 15 amino acids. The CDR3 spells CASSLMKGGSQPQHF. The CDR3 coding sequence is TGTGCCAGCAGCTTGATGAAAGGGGGCAGTCAGCCCCAGCATTTT. Complete variable domain (other parts from reference TRBV5-6 and TRBJ1-5): DAGVTQSPTHLIKTRGQQVTLRCSPKSGHDTVSWYQQALGQGPQFIFQYYEEEERQRGNFPDRFSGHQFPNYSSELNVNALLLGDSALYLCASSLMKGGSQPQHFGDGTRLSIL.

This chain joins TRBV19 and TRBJ1-6; D is possibly TRBD1 (6 bases). Per germline, CDR1 LNHDA and CDR2 SQIVND (reference sequence). The CDR3 spans 15 residues. V was pared by 5 bases and J by 6 bases, with 14 bases between. DNA of the CDR3: TGTGCCAGTAGTCTCGGACAGCGACCTAATTCACCCCTCCACTTT. Amino acids: CASSLGQRPNSPLHF.

This clone has only a few counts. For the CDR3, the DNA is TGTGCCAGCTCACCAGTAGCAGGGGAGAACACTGAAGCTTTCTTT. Translating gives CASSPVAGENTEAFF. The chain combines TRBV18 with TRBJ1-1; D possibly corresponds to TRBD1 (6 bases). Germline-derived CDR1 and CDR2 are KGHSH and LQKENI. This CDR3 has 15 residues. The germline V and J ends were trimmed by 2 bases and 1 base, with 11 bases remaining between them.

The chain is built from TRBV5-8 and TRBJ2-2; 8 nucleotides agree with TRBD1. The CDR3 spans 16 residues. Germline V lookup: CDR1 SGHTS, CDR2 YDEGEE. The trim removed 0 bases at V and 4 bases at J, leaving 5 bases unmatched. The DNA for the CDR3 is TGTGCCAGCAGCTTGGACGGGGACAGGTCCACCGGGGAGCTGTTTTTT. Translated, it gives CASSLDGDRSTGELFF. The full variable domain, its missing parts supplied by reference TRBV5-8 and TRBJ2-2, is EAGVTQSPTHLIKTRGQQATLRCSPISGHTSVYWYQQALGLGLQFLLWYDEGEERNRGNFPPRFSGRQFPNYSSELNVNALELEDSALYLCASSLDGDRSTGELFFGEGSRLTVL.

Concerning this clone itself: This sequence may be a read error, since a much larger clone differs from it by one base. V gene TRBV5-1 combines with J gene TRBJ2-1; 10 positions match TRBD2. CDR1 is SGHRS and CDR2 is YFSETQ in the germline V gene. The CDR3 sequence is 14 residues long. Unmatched junction bases numbered 8, after V lost 4 bases and J lost 10 bases. CDR3 DNA sequence: TGCGCCAGCAGCGCAGCGGGGGGGGCAAGGGAGCAGTTCTTC. Its protein product is CASSAAGGAREQFF.

This clone was seen a single time. The chain carries TRBV6-5 and TRBJ1-1, with D unresolved. V shed 7 bases and J shed 10 bases, with 13 bases lying between them. The germline V gene encodes CDR1 MNHEY and CDR2 SVGAGI. The CDR3 is made up of 11 amino acids. The CDR3 coding sequence is TGTGCCAGCACCAATGCGAGTGGAGCTTTCTTT. Encoded protein: CASTNASGAFF.

This chain connects TRBV15 to TRBJ2-7; TRBD1 agrees at 9 bases. V gave up 0 bases and J gave up 5 bases; unmatched junction bases: 11. Germline CDR1 and CDR2: LNHNV and YYDKDF (reference sequence). The CDR3 is made up of 17 amino acids. The CDR3 loop reads CATSRDYLGQGEDEQYF. For the CDR3, the DNA is TGTGCCACCAGCAGAGATTACTTGGGACAGGGAGAGGACGAGCAGTACTTC.

The chain joins TRBV7-3 to TRBJ2-1; 10 bases are shared with TRBD1. V was clipped by 6 bases and J by 7 bases; unmatched bases: 6. Per germline, CDR1 SGHTA and CDR2 FQGTGA. The length of the CDR3 is 14 residues. CDR3 residues: CASSPGTGVNEQFF. The CDR3 DNA follows: TGTGCCAGCAGTCCCGGGACAGGGGTGAATGAGCAGTTCTTC.